The 8 T cell receptor beta chains reported below all come from one sample, sequenced in a study of radiotherapy plus CTLA-4 blockade in lung cancer. The method was immunoSEQ multiplex PCR; TCRdb's version includes in-frame clones alone and lacks a portion of them. There are 26,000 or so clones in the sample; 70% to 85% occur only once, and roughly 7.2% lies in the top ten. Source: peripheral blood, taken from a patient treated with radiotherapy plus ipilimumab. Every receptor here comes from a human donor with non-small cell lung cancer who had stable disease on radiotherapy plus ipilimumab.

J is TRBJ2-1 and V is TRBV4-2; the D gene could be TRBD1 or TRBD2 (5 bases each). V lost 4 bases and J 0 bases, leaving 7 bases between the germline ends. CDR1 and CDR2 (germline): LGHNA, YNFKEQ. The CDR3 totals 14 residues. Written as DNA, the CDR3 is TGTGCCAGCAGCCCGGGGCGCTCCTACAATGAGCAGTTCTTC. This encodes CASSPGRSYNEQFF.

This clone was counted a single time. The chain uses TRBV9 and TRBJ1-3; no clear D gene. The CDR3 length is 15 residues. Germline V CDR1 and CDR2: SGDLS, YYNGEE. With 0 bases removed from V and 0 bases from J, the gap between germline ends came to 7 bases. CDR3 in DNA: TGTGCCAGCAGCGTAGAGGGAGACTCTGGAAACACCATATATTTT. It encodes CASSVEGDSGNTIYF.

The chain recombines TRBV28 with TRBJ2-7, with D perhaps matching TRBD1 or TRBD2 (7 bases each). The CDR3 consists of 15 residues. Germline CDR1 and CDR2: MDHEN and SYDVKM. V was clipped by 5 bases and J by 0 bases, with 14 bases between them. The CDR3 protein is CASSLGGDSSYEQYV. Written as DNA, the CDR3 is TGTGCCAGCAGTCTTGGGGGGGACAGCTCCTACGAGCAGTACGTC.

The CDR3 DNA sequence: TGCGCCAGCTCCTTGGACGGGGTCCGCAATCAGCCCCAGCATTTT. Translation gives CASSLDGVRNQPQHF. This chain uses TRBV5-1 with TRBJ1-5; no clear D. The CDR3 contains 15 residues. Trimming took 7 bases from V and 2 from J, leaving 16 bases between them. Per germline, CDR1 SGHRS and CDR2 YFSETQ. The full variable domain, rest sourced from reference TRBV5-1 and TRBJ1-5, is KAGVTQTPRYLIKTRGQQVTLSCSPISGHRSVSWYQQTPGQGLQFLFEYFSETQRNKGNFPGRFSGRQFSNSRSEMNVSTLELGDSALYLCASSLDGVRNQPQHFGDGTRLSIL.

CDR3 coding DNA: TGTGCCAGCAGTTCCCTCCCGACGGGTCCGGGCACCGGGGAGCTGTTTTTT. Its translation is CASSSLPTGPGTGELFF. The chain has TRBV28 and TRBJ2-2; D is uncertain. CDR1 is MDHEN, CDR2 SYDVKM, per germline. The CDR3 contains 17 residues. V lost 4 bases and J lost 4, with 19 bases in between.

This chain connects TRBV6-4 to TRBJ2-1; D unclear. V lost 0 bases and J lost 9, with 9 bases in between. Germline V gene data show CDR1 as MRHNA and CDR2 as SNTAGT. The CDR3 runs to 13 residues. CDR3 sequence: CASSDSGRSEQFF. The CDR3 DNA reads TGTGCCAGCAGTGACTCGGGAAGAAGTGAGCAGTTCTTC.

The genes are TRBV6-1 and TRBJ1-5; TRBD1 matches 9 bases. CDR1 is MNHNS, CDR2 SASEGT, per germline. CDR3 length: 15 residues. Trimming at V came to 7 bases and at J to 3 bases, leaving 7 bases not matched to a gene. CDR3 sequence (DNA): TGTGCCAGCATCATGGGGGACAGGGACAATCAGCCCCAGCATTTT. This encodes CASIMGDRDNQPQHF.

The V gene is TRBV19, the J gene TRBJ1-2; D might be TRBD1 (5 bases). The V and J ends lost 6 bases and 6 bases respectively, with 11 bases between them. The CDR3 has 12 amino acids. The germline V gene has CDR1 LNHDA and CDR2 SQIVND (reference sequence). The DNA of the CDR3 is TGTGCCAGTAGCCGGGGACCAGATGGCTACACCTTC. Translation: CASSRGPDGYTF.